One sample yielded the 22 T cell receptor beta chains listed below, sequenced in a study of blood T cell repertoires in COVID-19. Repertoires were generated with immunoSEQ multiplex PCR, while TCRdb's copy carries only in-frame clones and drops some. This sample has 50,000 to 60,000 clones; 83% occur once, and the top ten carry around 15%. Material: peripheral blood. These receptors all stem from a man aged 40-49 years with acute or convalescent COVID-19.

V and J are TRBV14 and TRBJ1-2; TRBD1 might be the D (5 bases). The germline gives CDR1 SGHDN, CDR2 FVKESK. The V end was cut by 1 base, the J end by 4 bases, with 13 bases between. The length of the CDR3 is 15 residues. The CDR3: CASSQVGTGFYGYTF. CDR3 in DNA: TGTGCCAGCAGCCAAGTTGGAACAGGATTCTATGGCTACACCTTC.

This chain joins TRBV6-2 or TRBV6-3 and TRBJ2-1, with TRBD2 identical over 7 bases. This CDR3 spans 15 amino acids. Germline CDR1 and CDR2: MNHEY and SVGEGT. With 5 bases clipped from V and 5 bases from J, the junction kept 9 bases outside the gene matches. This CDR3 reads CASSRTSATNNEQFF. The CDR3, as DNA: TGTGCCAGCAGTCGCACTAGCGCTACGAACAATGAGCAGTTCTTC.

The V and J genes are TRBV5-4 and TRBJ1-4; D not resolved. Trimming pared 4 bases from V and 8 bases from J, leaving 15 bases between. This CDR3 comprises 14 residues. Per germline, CDR1 SGHNT and CDR2 YYREEE (reference sequence). CDR3 DNA sequence: TGTGCCAGCAGCGCAGGACTAGCCTCGGAAAAACTGTTTTTT. It yields the protein CASSAGLASEKLFF.

The chain uses TRBV25-1 and TRBJ2-1, with 10 positions matching TRBD1. Trimming cost V 3 bases and J 1 base; bases outside gene matches: 3. Germline V gives CDR1 MGHDK, CDR2 SYGVNS. The CDR3 is 16 residues long. The CDR3 is CASSDPGQGSYNEQFF. In DNA, the CDR3 is TGTGCCAGCAGTGACCCGGGACAGGGGTCCTACAATGAGCAGTTCTTC.

The V and J genes are TRBV18 and TRBJ2-7; TRBD1 agrees at 9 bases. Germline CDR1 KGHSH, CDR2 LQKENI. There are 13 residues in the CDR3. Germline trimming cut 3 bases from V and 6 bases from J; bases unmatched to any gene: 3. The CDR3 nucleotides are TGTGCCAGCTCACCGGGACAGGGTACCGAGCAGTACGTC. It encodes CASSPGQGTEQYV.

CDR3 amino acids: CASSSWGTNQPQHF. Written as DNA, the CDR3 is TGTGCCAGCAGCTCGTGGGGGACTAATCAGCCCCAGCATTTT. The V gene is TRBV7-2, the J gene TRBJ1-5; a possible D gene is TRBD1 (5 bases). Deletions cut 4 bases from V and 4 bases from J, with 11 bases between. This CDR3 has 14 residues. The germline V gene encodes CDR1 SGHTA and CDR2 FQGNSA.

The table lists this clone with a few counts. The chain carries TRBV29-1 and TRBJ1-4, with D uncertain. The CDR3 is 11 residues long. V was trimmed by 7 bases and J by 5 bases, leaving 8 bases between them. Germline assignment: CDR1 SQVTM and CDR2 ANQGSEA. This chain's CDR3 is CSARWNEKLFF. The DNA for the CDR3 is TGCAGCGCCCGGTGGAATGAAAAACTGTTTTTT.

This clone was seen a single time. The chain joins TRBV10-1 to TRBJ2-5, with 13 nucleotides matching TRBD2. The J segment lost 1 base and the V segment lost 6 bases, leaving 5 bases of the junction unmatched. Germline lookup yields CDR1 WNHNN and CDR2 SYGVQD (reference sequence). CDR3 length: 16 amino acids. The CDR3 DNA sequence: TGCGCCAGCAGCTCCGGGACTAGCGGGACCCAAGAGACCCAGTACTTC. Translation: CASSSGTSGTQETQYF.

V usage is TRBV29-1 and J usage is TRBJ1-4; weak D call: TRBD1 (6 bases). V lost 7 bases to trimming and J lost 8 bases, with 17 bases between them. This CDR3 spans 13 amino acids. Germline values: CDR1 SQVTM, CDR2 ANQGSEA. The CDR3 spells CSARPGAGEKLFF. DNA of the CDR3: TGCAGCGCCCGTCCAGGGGCCGGAGAAAAACTGTTTTTT.

This clone was counted once. The rearrangement joins TRBV5-1 to TRBJ1-2; unclear D gene. CDR3 length: 13 amino acids. Germline V lookup: CDR1 SGHRS, CDR2 YFSETQ. The ends were cut back, 0 bases at V and 2 bases at J, with 5 bases in the middle. The CDR3 here is CASSLDSNYGYTF. CDR3 nucleotide sequence: TGCGCCAGCAGCTTGGACTCGAACTATGGCTACACCTTC.

The rearrangement links TRBV30 to TRBJ1-2; D gene unclear. The CDR3 length is 13 residues. Trimming removed 0 bases at V and 2 bases at J, with 7 bases between. Germline CDR1 GTSNPN, CDR2 SVGIG (reference sequence). CDR3 loop: CAWSVQANYGYTF. As DNA, the CDR3 is TGTGCCTGGAGTGTTCAGGCAAACTATGGCTACACCTTC.

The CDR3 loop reads CASSLTSGGVGEQFF. CDR3 sequence (DNA): TGTGCCAGCAGCCTCACTAGCGGGGGGGTGGGTGAGCAGTTCTTC. V usage is TRBV3-1 (or the pseudogene TRBV3-2) and J usage is TRBJ2-1, with TRBD2 matching over 13 bases. CDR3 size: 15 residues. The germline CDR1 and CDR2 sequences are LGHDT and YNNKEL (reference sequence). Trimming took 4 bases from V and 9 from J; bases not matched to a gene: 6.

This CDR3 is CASSHDRDNSPLHF. CDR3 bases: TGTGCCAGCTCACACGACAGGGATAATTCACCCCTCCACTTT. V is TRBV18 and J is TRBJ1-6; 7 nucleotides line up with TRBD1. The CDR3 runs 14 residues. With 4 bases clipped from V and 5 bases from J, the junction kept 2 bases outside the gene matches. Germline lookup yields CDR1 KGHSH and CDR2 LQKENI.

CDR3 DNA: TGCAGCGTTGAGGGCACGGCTGAAGCTTTCTTT. This translates into CSVEGTAEAFF. The chain is built from TRBV29-1 and TRBJ1-1; D uncertain. Germline V CDR1 and CDR2: SQVTM, ANQGSEA. Trimming removed 3 bases at V and 6 bases at J, with 8 bases between. The CDR3 has 11 amino acids.

The chain couples TRBV6-5 to TRBJ1-1; TRBD1 aligns across 7 bases. The germline gives CDR1 MNHEY, CDR2 SVGAGI. The junction had 1 base not matched to a gene; V was cut back by 6 bases and J by 0 bases. The CDR3 loop spans 13 amino acids. CDR3 in DNA: TGTGCCAGCAGGACAGGGATGAACACTGAAGCTTTCTTT. This sequence encodes CASRTGMNTEAFF.

The chain links TRBV24-1 to TRBJ1-5; 8 positions match TRBD1. V lost 1 base to trimming and J lost 4 bases; unmatched junction nucleotides: 8. The CDR3 covers 17 residues. The germline CDR1 and CDR2 sequences are KGHDR and SFDVKD. CDR3 sequence reads: CATSDLPGQGWNQPQHF. In nucleotides, the CDR3 is TGTGCCACCAGTGATTTACCTGGACAGGGTTGGAATCAGCCCCAGCATTTT.

V usage is TRBV5-4 and J usage is TRBJ1-2, with a weak D call TRBD1 (6 bases). The CDR3 loop spans 17 amino acids. The V end lost 7 bases, the J end lost 0 bases, and 22 bases lay between the germline ends. CDR1 is SGHNT and CDR2 is YYREEE in the germline V gene (reference sequence). CDR3 bases: TGTGCCAGCGGGTTAAAGGGGGGGGAAGGTTCTAACTATGGCTACACCTTC. Translating it yields CASGLKGGEGSNYGYTF. The entire variable domain, with the rest obtained from reference TRBV5-4 and TRBJ1-2, is as follows: ETGVTQSPTHLIKTRGQQVTLRCSSQSGHNTVSWYQQALGQGPQFIFQYYREEENGRGNFPPRFSGLQFPNYSSELNVNALELDDSALYLCASGLKGGEGSNYGYTFGSGTRLTVV.

CDR3 in amino acids: CASTTSGVGTQYF. CDR3 bases: TGTGCCAGCACCACTAGCGGGGTGGGTACGCAGTATTTT. The gene calls are TRBV2 and TRBJ2-3; 10 bases are shared with TRBD2. CDR3 length equals 13 residues. Trimming cost V 7 bases and J 8 bases; bases outside gene matches: 6. Germline-derived CDR1 and CDR2 are SNHLY and FYNNEI.

This chain connects TRBV14 to TRBJ1-2; D gene ambiguous. Germline V CDR1 and CDR2: SGHDN, FVKESK. The CDR3 length is 14 residues. Trimming cost V 1 base and J 4 bases, with 10 bases left between them. The CDR3 protein is CASSQGVSGYGYTF. The CDR3 DNA sequence: TGTGCCAGCAGCCAAGGTGTGTCAGGCTATGGCTACACCTTC.

The genes are TRBV7-9 and TRBJ2-1, with TRBD2 identical over 12 bases. The CDR3 spans 19 residues. Germline values: CDR1 SEHNR, CDR2 FQNEAQ (reference sequence). J lost 12 bases, V lost 5 bases, and 23 bases had no gene match. CDR3 sequence reads: CASSPEPSGRAGTLSGQFF. The CDR3 DNA sequence: TGTGCCAGCAGCCCCGAACCTAGCGGGAGGGCAGGGACTCTATCAGGGCAGTTCTTC.

The chain carries TRBV6-5 and TRBJ2-7; 11 nucleotides align to TRBD2. V shed 6 bases and J 2 bases; nucleotides not matched to a gene: 3. Germline CDR1 reads MNHEY; CDR2 reads SVGAGI. The CDR3 length is 14 residues. The CDR3: CASSFSGRAYEQYF. The CDR3 bases are TGTGCCAGCAGCTTTAGCGGGAGGGCCTACGAGCAGTACTTC.

The chain recombines TRBV5-4 with TRBJ2-7; TRBD1 agrees at 7 bases. CDR3 length: 14 residues. Trimming at V came to 4 bases and at J to 0 bases, leaving 4 bases not matched to a gene. Germline V gene lookup returns CDR1 SGHNT and CDR2 YYREEE (reference sequence). The CDR3 spells CASSSRDSSYEQYV. The DNA for the CDR3 is TGTGCCAGCAGCAGCCGGGACAGCTCCTACGAGCAGTACGTC.